This TCR beta chain stems from a study of blood T cell repertoires in COVID-19. Overall study: Collection of acute and convalescent COVID-19 samples took place in the United States, Italy and Spain. The analysed material was cDNA or gDNA that came from T cells, B-cell-depleted T cells, or PBMCs.

Study processing details: Amplification from reference gene primers served as the basis for estimated nucleated cell counts. Data came from immunoSEQ multiplex PCR; TCRdb stores just in-frame clones and leaves some out. V and J calls and clone size are as listed in that table; D and trimming were resolved from the DNA. The sample has roughly 280,000 clones, roughly 90% seen once; the top ten hold approximately 10%. Seattle enrolled patients during active infection and tracked them longitudinally. Sequencing input: peripheral blood. The receptor's source is a woman aged 30 to 39 with COVID-19, enrolled during active disease.

CDR3 region: CSVDRGLYEQFF. DNA of the CDR3: TGCAGCGTTGATCGGGGACTCTATGAGCAGTTCTTC. This chain links TRBV29-1 with TRBJ2-1, with D possibly being TRBD2 (6 bases). CDR3 size: 12 residues. Trimming left V 3 bases short and J 8 bases short, with 11 bases between. CDR1 and CDR2 (germline): SQVTM, ANQGSEA.